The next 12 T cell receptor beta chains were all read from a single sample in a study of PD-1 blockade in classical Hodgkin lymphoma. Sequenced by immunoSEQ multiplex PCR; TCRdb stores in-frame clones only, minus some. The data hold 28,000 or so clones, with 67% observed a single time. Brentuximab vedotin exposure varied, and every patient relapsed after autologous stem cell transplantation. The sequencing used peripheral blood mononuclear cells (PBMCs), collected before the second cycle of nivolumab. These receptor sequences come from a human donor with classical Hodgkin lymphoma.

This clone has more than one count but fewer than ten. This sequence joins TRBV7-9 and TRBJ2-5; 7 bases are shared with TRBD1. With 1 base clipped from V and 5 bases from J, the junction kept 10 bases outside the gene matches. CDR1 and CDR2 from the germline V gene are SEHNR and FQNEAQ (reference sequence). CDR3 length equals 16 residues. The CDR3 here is CASSLDGTVYGETQYF. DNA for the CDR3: TGTGCCAGCAGCTTAGACGGGACAGTGTACGGGGAGACCCAGTACTTC. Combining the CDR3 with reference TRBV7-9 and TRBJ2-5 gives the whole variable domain DTGVSQNPRHKITKRGQNVTFRCDPISEHNRLYWYRQTLGQGPEFLTYFQNEAQLEKSRLLSDRFSAERPKGSFSTLEIQRTEQGDSAMYLCASSLDGTVYGETQYFGPGTRLLVL.

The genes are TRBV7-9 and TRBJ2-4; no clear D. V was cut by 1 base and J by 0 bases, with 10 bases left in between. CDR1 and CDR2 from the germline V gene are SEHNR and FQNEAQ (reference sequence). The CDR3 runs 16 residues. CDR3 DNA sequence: TGTGCCAGCAGCTTAGAGCAGCTCATAGCCAAAAACATTCAGTACTTC. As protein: CASSLEQLIAKNIQYF.

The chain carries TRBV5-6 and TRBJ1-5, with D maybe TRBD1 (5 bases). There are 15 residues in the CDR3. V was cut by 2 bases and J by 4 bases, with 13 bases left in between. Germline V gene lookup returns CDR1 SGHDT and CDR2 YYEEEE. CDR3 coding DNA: TGTGCCAGCAGCTTTTCGCAGGGTGGGAATCAGCCCCAGCATTTT. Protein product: CASSFSQGGNQPQHF.

CDR3 sequence (DNA): TGCGCCAGCAGCCGGGGACAGGGAAGAAACACTGAAGCTTTCTTT. It encodes CASSRGQGRNTEAFF. The chain combines TRBV5-1 with TRBJ1-1, with 9 bases that match TRBD1. Germline-derived CDR1 and CDR2 are SGHRS and YFSETQ. V lost 4 bases and J lost 2; bases outside the gene matches: 6. The CDR3 totals 15 residues.

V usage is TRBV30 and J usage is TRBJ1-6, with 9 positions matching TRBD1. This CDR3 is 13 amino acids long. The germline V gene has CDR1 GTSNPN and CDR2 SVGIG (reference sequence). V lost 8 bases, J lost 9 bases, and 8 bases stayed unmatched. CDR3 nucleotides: TGTGCCGCGGACAGGGGTAACGGTTCACCCCTCCACTTT. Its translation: CAADRGNGSPLHF.

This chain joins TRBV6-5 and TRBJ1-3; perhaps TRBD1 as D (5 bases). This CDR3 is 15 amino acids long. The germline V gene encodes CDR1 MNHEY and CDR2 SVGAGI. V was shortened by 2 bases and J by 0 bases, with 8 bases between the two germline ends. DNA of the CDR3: TGTGCCAGCAGTTACGGGCAGGGCTCTGGAAACACCATATATTTT. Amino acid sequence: CASSYGQGSGNTIYF.

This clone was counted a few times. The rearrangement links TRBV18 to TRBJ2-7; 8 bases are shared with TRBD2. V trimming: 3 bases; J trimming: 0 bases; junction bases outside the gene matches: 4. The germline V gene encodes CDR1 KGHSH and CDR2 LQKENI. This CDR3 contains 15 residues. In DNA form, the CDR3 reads TGTGCCAGCTCACCCATCGGGGGGGGCTCCTACGAGCAGTACTTC. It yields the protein CASSPIGGGSYEQYF.

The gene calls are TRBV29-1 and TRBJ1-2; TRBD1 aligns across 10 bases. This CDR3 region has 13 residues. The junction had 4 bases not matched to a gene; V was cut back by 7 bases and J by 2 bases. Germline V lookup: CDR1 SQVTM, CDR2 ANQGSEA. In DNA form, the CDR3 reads TGCAGCGCGTGGGGACAGGGGAACTATGGCTACACCTTC. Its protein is CSAWGQGNYGYTF.

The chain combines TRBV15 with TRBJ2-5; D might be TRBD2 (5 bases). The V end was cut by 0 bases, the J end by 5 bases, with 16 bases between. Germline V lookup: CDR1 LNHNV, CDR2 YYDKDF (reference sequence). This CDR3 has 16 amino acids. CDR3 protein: CATSRDLLWRGETQYF. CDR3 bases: TGTGCCACCAGCAGAGATCTTCTGTGGCGAGGGGAGACCCAGTACTTC.

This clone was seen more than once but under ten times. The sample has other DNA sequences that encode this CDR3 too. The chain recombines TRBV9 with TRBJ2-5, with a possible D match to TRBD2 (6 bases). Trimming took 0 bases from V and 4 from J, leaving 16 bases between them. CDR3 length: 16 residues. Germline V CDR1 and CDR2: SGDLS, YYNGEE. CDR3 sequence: CASSVGGGDGRETQYF. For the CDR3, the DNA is TGTGCCAGCAGCGTAGGCGGAGGGGACGGCCGAGAGACCCAGTACTTC.

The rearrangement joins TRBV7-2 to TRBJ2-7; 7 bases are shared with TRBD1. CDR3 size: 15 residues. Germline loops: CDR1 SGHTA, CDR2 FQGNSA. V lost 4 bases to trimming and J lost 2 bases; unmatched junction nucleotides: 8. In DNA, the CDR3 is TGTGCCAGCAGCTCGAAGACAGGGCCGGCCTACGAGCAGTACTTC. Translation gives CASSSKTGPAYEQYF.

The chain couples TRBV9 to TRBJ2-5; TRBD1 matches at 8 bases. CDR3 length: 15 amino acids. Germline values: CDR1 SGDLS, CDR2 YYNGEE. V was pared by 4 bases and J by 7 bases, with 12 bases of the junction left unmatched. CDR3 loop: CASSTSDRVEGTQYF. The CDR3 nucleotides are TGTGCCAGCAGCACCTCGGACAGGGTTGAGGGGACCCAGTACTTC.